Each of the 20 T cell receptor beta chains below was sequenced from the same sample in a study of blood T cell repertoires in COVID-19. Profiling relied on immunoSEQ multiplex PCR, and the TCRdb table lists in-frame clones only, not all of them. This table holds under 250,000 clones, about 82% found once. The sequencing input was peripheral blood. These receptors all come from a woman of 80 years or more with COVID-19, enrolled during active disease.

The gene calls are TRBV19 and TRBJ1-1; the D gene is possibly TRBD1 (6 bases). The CDR3 loop spans 13 amino acids. Germline V CDR1 and CDR2: LNHDA, SQIVND (reference sequence). V dropped 3 bases and J dropped 5 bases, with 10 bases sitting between them. The CDR3 protein is CASSIPRGTEAFF. Written as DNA, the CDR3 is TGTGCCAGTAGTATTCCCAGGGGAACTGAAGCTTTCTTT.

V usage is TRBV6-5 and J usage is TRBJ1-3; no reliable D call. The CDR3 length is 13 residues. Germline lookup yields CDR1 MNHEY and CDR2 SVGAGI. The CDR3 region has the DNA TGTGCTGTGAACAGTGGTGCTGGAAACACCATATATTTT. It specifies CAVNSGAGNTIYF.

The chain carries TRBV6-5 and TRBJ2-1; 8 bases are a match to TRBD1. This CDR3 is built from 14 residues. The germline V gene encodes CDR1 MNHEY and CDR2 SVGAGI. V lost 7 bases to trimming and J lost 6 bases; unmatched junction nucleotides: 8. As DNA, the CDR3 is TGTGCCAGCAACCAGGACAGGGTGGGCAATGAGCAGTTCTTC. Its protein product is CASNQDRVGNEQFF.

The J gene is TRBJ1-2, the V gene TRBV29-1, with TRBD1 as a possible D gene (5 bases). V was pared by 3 bases and J by 3 bases, with 8 bases between. The CDR3 covers 12 residues. The V gene's germline CDR1 is SQVTM and CDR2 ANQGSEA. The DNA of the CDR3 is TGCAGCGTTGATCGACAGTACTATGGCTACACCTTC. It specifies CSVDRQYYGYTF.

V and J are TRBV19 and TRBJ2-4, with TRBD2 matching 12 bases. Per the germline V gene, CDR1 is LNHDA and CDR2 is SQIVND (reference sequence). V dropped 5 bases and J dropped 8; count of bases not matched to a gene: 13. This CDR3 contains 17 residues. CDR3 nucleotides: TGTGCCAGTAGTCCCCTGACTAGCGGGGGCCTTAGGGACATTCAGTACTTC. It codes for CASSPLTSGGLRDIQYF.

V gene TRBV5-4 combines with J gene TRBJ1-4; 7 bases agree with TRBD1. J gave up 7 bases and V 0 bases, and 6 bases lay outside the gene matches. This CDR3 has 15 amino acids. The germline CDR1 and CDR2 sequences are SGHNT and YYREEE (reference sequence). CDR3 protein: CASSLAGTVGEKLFF. CDR3 in DNA: TGTGCCAGCAGCTTGGCCGGGACAGTTGGTGAAAAACTGTTTTTT.

This CDR3 is CASSPGEGRRETQYF. CDR3 coding DNA: TGCGCCAGCAGCCCCGGGGAGGGCAGGAGAGAGACCCAGTACTTC. The genes are TRBV5-1 and TRBJ2-5; 7 bases fit TRBD2. CDR3 length: 15 residues. Per the germline V gene, CDR1 is SGHRS and CDR2 is YFSETQ. V shed 4 bases, J shed 4 bases, and the junction held 10 bases outside the gene matches.

The CDR3 loop is CASSQVGGSSGANVLTF. The CDR3 DNA reads TGTGCCAGCAGCCAAGTCGGCGGGTCTTCTGGGGCCAACGTCCTGACTTTC. The chain is built from TRBV4-2 and TRBJ2-6; a weak D match, TRBD2 (5 bases). The V end lost 1 base, the J end lost 1 base, and 11 bases lay between the germline ends. The length of the CDR3 is 17 residues. Germline CDR1 and CDR2: LGHNA and YNFKEQ.

The V and J genes are TRBV14 and TRBJ2-2, with D unresolved. The CDR3 has 15 amino acids. Germline CDR1 is SGHDN and CDR2 is FVKESK. V dropped 6 bases and J dropped 2 bases, with 13 bases sitting between them. CDR3 sequence reads: CASSQTYSNTGELFF. CDR3 nucleotides: TGTGCCAGCAGTCAGACTTATTCTAACACCGGGGAGCTGTTTTTT.

The rearrangement uses TRBV5-1 and TRBJ1-5, with 7 bases that match TRBD1. Germline V gene sequence: CDR1 SGHRS, CDR2 YFSETQ. The CDR3 loop spans 16 amino acids. V was pared by 4 bases and J by 2 bases, with 9 bases of the junction left unmatched. CDR3 coding DNA: TGCGCCAGCAGCCCCCAGCCAGGACAGGGCAATCAGCCCCAGCATTTT. Translation: CASSPQPGQGNQPQHF. The whole variable domain, remainder taken from reference TRBV5-1 and TRBJ1-5, is KAGVTQTPRYLIKTRGQQVTLSCSPISGHRSVSWYQQTPGQGLQFLFEYFSETQRNKGNFPGRFSGRQFSNSRSEMNVSTLELGDSALYLCASSPQPGQGNQPQHFGDGTRLSIL.

The chain links TRBV28 to TRBJ1-5, with D tentatively TRBD1 (6 bases). The germline gives CDR1 MDHEN, CDR2 SYDVKM. Trimming left V 7 bases short and J 4 bases short, with 14 bases between. The CDR3 is 14 residues long. CDR3: CASKPGVGNQPQHF. The CDR3, as DNA: TGTGCCAGCAAGCCAGGGGTGGGGAATCAGCCCCAGCATTTT.

This rearrangement joins TRBV6-5 to TRBJ2-5; 10 nucleotides line up with TRBD1. This CDR3 is 16 amino acids long. Unmatched junction bases numbered 6, after V lost 0 bases and J lost 5 bases. CDR1 and CDR2 from the germline V gene are MNHEY and SVGAGI. For the CDR3, the DNA is TGTGCCAGCAGTTACTCTGTGGGACAGGGGAGGGAGACCCAGTACTTC. It specifies CASSYSVGQGRETQYF.

The chain uses TRBV10-1 and TRBJ1-2; no definite D call. Germline V gene data show CDR1 as WNHNN and CDR2 as SYGVQD (reference sequence). V was shortened by 4 bases and J by 2 bases, with 8 bases between the two germline ends. This CDR3 is 13 amino acids long. DNA of the CDR3: TGCGCCAGCAGTGTGAGCAGGAACTATGGCTACACCTTC. Translation: CASSVSRNYGYTF.

The V and J genes are TRBV19 and TRBJ1-4, with 7 bases aligning to TRBD1. Trimming took 4 bases from V and 6 from J; bases not matched to a gene: 8. Germline CDR1 is LNHDA and CDR2 is SQIVND (reference sequence). The length of the CDR3 is 15 residues. DNA for the CDR3: TGTGCCAGTAGTACCCGCCAGGGGGGAGATGAAAAACTGTTTTTT. Its translation: CASSTRQGGDEKLFF.

This clone has a single count. J is TRBJ2-2 and V is TRBV12-3 or TRBV12-4; D perhaps matches TRBD2 (5 bases). V was shortened by 5 bases and J by 1 base, with 5 bases between the two germline ends. The CDR3 is 13 amino acids. The CDR3 loop is CASSGLNTGELFF. The CDR3 DNA follows: TGTGCCAGCAGTGGACTGAACACCGGGGAGCTGTTTTTT.

The chain carries TRBV7-3 and TRBJ1-2; no definite D call. The CDR3 runs to 13 residues. The V gene lost 5 bases and the J gene lost 4 bases, with 11 bases spanning the gap. Germline loops: CDR1 SGHTA, CDR2 FQGTGA. CDR3 in amino acids: CASSEVEGYGYTF. CDR3 coding DNA: TGTGCCAGCAGCGAGGTGGAGGGCTATGGCTACACCTTC.

The chain recombines TRBV9 with TRBJ2-7; 7 bases agree with TRBD1. This CDR3 has 14 amino acids. V dropped 4 bases and J dropped 1; count of bases not matched to a gene: 5. CDR1 is SGDLS and CDR2 is YYNGEE in the germline V gene. This chain's CDR3 is CASSPRQGSYEQYF. The CDR3 bases are TGTGCCAGCAGCCCACGACAGGGATCCTACGAGCAGTACTTC. Full variable domain (missing parts from reference TRBV9 and TRBJ2-7): DSGVTQTPKHLITATGQRVTLRCSPRSGDLSVYWYQQSLDQGLQFLIQYYNGEERAKGNILERFSAQQFPDLHSELNLSSLELGDSALYFCASSPRQGSYEQYFGPGTRLTVT.

The chain carries TRBV19 and TRBJ1-1; 9 bases are shared with TRBD1. CDR3 length: 15 residues. Germline V lookup: CDR1 LNHDA, CDR2 SQIVND (reference sequence). The junction had 10 bases not matched to a gene; V was cut back by 5 bases and J by 6 bases. CDR3 DNA: TGTGCCAGTAGTGGGACAGGGACATCATCTTCTGAAGCTTTCTTT. Translated: CASSGTGTSSSEAFF.

CDR3 amino acids: CASSLGQGGIGVNYGYTF. The DNA for the CDR3 is TGTGCCAGCAGCCTCGGACAGGGCGGGATAGGGGTTAACTATGGCTACACCTTC. This chain links TRBV28 with TRBJ1-2, with 8 bases lining up with TRBD1. CDR3 length: 18 residues. Trimming took 6 bases from V and 1 from J; bases not matched to a gene: 16. Germline V gene data show CDR1 as MDHEN and CDR2 as SYDVKM.

The V gene is TRBV18, the J gene TRBJ1-2; the match to TRBD1 covers 7 bases. This CDR3 contains 14 residues. The germline V gene encodes CDR1 KGHSH and CDR2 LQKENI. J was trimmed by 4 bases and V by 5 bases; bases with no gene match: 7. As DNA, the CDR3 is TGTGCCAGCTCAAGCATGACAGGGACCTATGGCTACACCTTC. Translated, it gives CASSSMTGTYGYTF.